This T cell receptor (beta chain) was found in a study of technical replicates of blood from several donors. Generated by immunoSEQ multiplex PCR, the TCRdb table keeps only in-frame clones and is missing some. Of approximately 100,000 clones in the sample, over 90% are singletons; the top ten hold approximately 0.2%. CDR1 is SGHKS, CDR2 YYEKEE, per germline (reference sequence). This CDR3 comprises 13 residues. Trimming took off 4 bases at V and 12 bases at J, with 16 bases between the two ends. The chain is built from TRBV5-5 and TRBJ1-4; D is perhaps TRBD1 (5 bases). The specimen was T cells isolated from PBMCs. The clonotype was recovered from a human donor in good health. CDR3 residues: CASSHARDDQLFF. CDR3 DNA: TGTGCCAGCAGCCACGCGCGGGACGACCAACTGTTTTTT.